Presented here are 18 T cell receptor beta chains from one specimen sequenced in a study of glioma-infiltrating T cells. Amplification of TCR alpha and beta CDR3 regions from RNA used iRepertoire nested multiplex PCR. TCRdb processed the multiplex PCR reads anew with MiXCR; each CDR3 protein has one entry. Of around 90,000 distinct CDR3 sequences listed, about 40% are singletons. Input material: glioma tissue, nonneoplastic brain tissue, or PBMCs (not recorded which). Receptor source: a human donor with low-grade glioma or glioblastoma, undergoing nonglioma brain surgery, or in good health (not recorded which).

This clonotype was seen repeatedly, ten times or more. V is TRBV3-1 and J is TRBJ1-4, with a tentative D call TRBD1 (5 bases). This CDR3 contains 14 residues. Germline values: CDR1 LGHDT, CDR2 YNNKEL (reference sequence). Trimming took off 2 bases at V and 3 bases at J, with 7 bases between the two ends. CDR3 nucleotides: TGTGCCAGCAGCCAACGAGGGGCTAATGAAAAACTGTTTTTT. Protein sequence: CASSQRGANEKLFF.

This clonotype was observed many times. The V gene is TRBV2, the J gene TRBJ2-7; TRBD1 might be the D (6 bases). The CDR3 has 16 residues. With 6 bases removed from V and 4 bases from J, the gap between germline ends came to 22 bases. The germline CDR1 and CDR2 sequences are SNHLY and FYNNEI. The CDR3 coding sequence is TGTGCCAGCAGCGACGGACTGGGCGACAGGAGGTACGAGCAGTACTTC. Translating it yields CASSDGLGDRRYEQYF.

Comments on this clonotype: A clone one base away is much larger, so this may be a read error. This CDR3 fails to terminate in the conserved phenylalanine or tryptophan, so it likely reflects a read error. V is TRBV11-2 and J is TRBJ2-7; D possibly matches TRBD1 or TRBD2 (5 bases each). Trimming removed 0 bases from V and 6 bases from J, with 9 bases in between. CDR1 is SGHAT and CDR2 is FQNNGV in the germline V gene. CDR3 length equals 13 residues. The CDR3 DNA is TGTGCCAGCAGCTTAGATCGGGGCGGCGAGCAGTACTTA. Protein product: CASSLDRGGEQYL.

As for this clonotype: One end of the junction fails to match germline, which may point to a read error. The J gene is TRBJ1-1, the V gene TRBV7-2; no clear D. Germline lookup yields CDR1 SGHTA and CDR2 FQGNSA. The CDR3 has 17 amino acids. The CDR3 DNA reads as TGCGCCAGCAGCTCGGAGAAACTAGTGGCGATGGGCACTGAAGCTTTCTTT. It codes for CASSSEKLVAMGTEAFF.

This clonotype occurred many times. The chain combines TRBV5-4 with TRBJ2-3; 9 bases align to TRBD2. Germline CDR1 reads SGHNT; CDR2 reads YYREEE (reference sequence). The CDR3 is made up of 15 amino acids. Trimming removed 3 bases from V and 3 bases from J; junction bases left unmatched: 5. The CDR3 loop reads CASSSSGKVTDTQYF. CDR3 sequence (DNA): TGTGCCAGCAGCTCTAGCGGGAAGGTTACAGATACGCAGTATTTT.

On this clonotype itself: A clone one base away is much larger, so this may be a read error. V is TRBV7-3 and J is TRBJ2-5, with D perhaps TRBD1 or TRBD2 (6 bases each). The CDR3 loop spans 16 amino acids. Trimming took 5 bases from V and 9 from J, leaving 25 bases between them. The V gene's germline CDR1 is SGHTA and CDR2 FQGTGA. CDR3 nucleotide sequence: TGTGCCAGCAGCACAAGACTTCGGGGGCACAGGGAGGCCCAGTACTTC. It encodes CASSTRLRGHREAQYF.

Concerning this clonotype itself: No conserved phenylalanine or tryptophan is present at the end of the CDR3, so a read error is the likely explanation. The chain joins TRBV6-2 or TRBV6-3 to TRBJ2-1; D unresolved. The CDR3 spans 13 residues. Deletions cut 2 bases from V and 10 bases from J, with 12 bases between. Germline CDR1 MNHEY, CDR2 SVGEGT. The CDR3 region is CASSYTVSWEQFS. The CDR3 DNA reads as TGTGCCAGCAGTTACACCGTCAGTTGGGAGCAGTTCTCC.

This clonotype occurred many times. This chain joins TRBV6-1 and TRBJ2-7, with 12 nucleotides matching TRBD1. Germline-derived CDR1 and CDR2 are MNHNS and SASEGT. The CDR3 extends over 14 amino acids. The ends lost 6 bases at V and 5 bases at J; junction bases unmatched: 5. The CDR3: CASRTGTGGNEQYF. For the CDR3, the DNA is TGTGCCAGCAGGACCGGGACAGGGGGCAACGAGCAGTACTTC.

The V and J genes are TRBV5-1 and TRBJ1-1; 7 bases match TRBD1. The CDR3 length is 13 residues. Looked up from germline, CDR1 is SGHRS and CDR2 is YFSETQ. With V trimmed by 5 bases and J by 5 bases, 6 bases remained unmatched. The CDR3 is CASSYTTGTEAFF. The CDR3, as DNA: TGCGCCAGCAGTTATACGACAGGGACTGAAGCTTTCTTT.

There are many counts of this clonotype. The chain employs TRBV29-1 and TRBJ2-1; TRBD2 aligns across 11 bases. The CDR3 consists of 16 residues. The trim removed 4 bases at V and 0 bases at J, leaving 5 bases unmatched. The germline gives CDR1 SQVTM, CDR2 ANQGSEA. Here the CDR3 reads CSVGGTSGSSYNEQFF. The CDR3 region has the DNA TGCAGCGTTGGAGGTACTAGCGGGAGCTCCTACAATGAGCAGTTCTTC.

This clonotype ranks as medium-sized. The chain links TRBV6-1 to TRBJ2-7, with D unresolved. Germline CDR1 and CDR2: MNHNS and SASEGT. The V and J ends lost 2 bases and 4 bases respectively, with 9 bases between them. The CDR3 loop spans 13 amino acids. In nucleotides, the CDR3 is TGTGCCAGCAGTGAACAGAACGGTTACGAGCAGTACTTC. This codes for CASSEQNGYEQYF.

The genes are TRBV5-4 and TRBJ1-1; 10 bases map to TRBD1. The V segment lost 3 bases and the J segment 4 bases; nucleotides outside the gene matches: 9. Germline values: CDR1 SGHNT, CDR2 YYREEE (reference sequence). The CDR3 is 16 amino acids. CDR3 nucleotides: TGTGCCAGCAGCTCTCCCGGGACAGGGGTGACCACTGAAGCTTTCTTT. Its protein is CASSSPGTGVTTEAFF.

The chain is built from TRBV11-2 and TRBJ2-7; 8 nucleotides align to TRBD2. Trimming took 6 bases from V and 7 from J; bases not matched to a gene: 11. This CDR3 contains 14 residues. Germline values: CDR1 SGHAT, CDR2 FQNNGV. DNA for the CDR3: TGTGCCAGCAGTCGACTAGCGTGGGGGCATGAGCAGTACTTC. As protein: CASSRLAWGHEQYF.

There are many counts of this clonotype. The CDR3 region is CSAVSGRTSYNEQFF. CDR3 DNA: TGCAGTGCTGTTAGCGGGAGGACCTCCTACAATGAGCAGTTCTTC. The chain is built from TRBV20-1 and TRBJ2-1; TRBD2 matches at 10 bases. The germline V gene has CDR1 DFQATT and CDR2 SNEGSKA (reference sequence). After removal of 5 bases from V and 0 bases from J, the junction contained 4 bases not matched to a gene. The length of the CDR3 is 15 residues.

This clonotype was counted ten times or more. The CDR3 DNA reads TGTGCCAGCAGCGCTAATGACAGGACCTACAATGAGCAGTTCTTC. It codes for CASSANDRTYNEQFF. J is TRBJ2-1 and V is TRBV11-2; a weak D match, TRBD1 (6 bases). The CDR3 loop spans 15 amino acids. Germline V gene data show CDR1 as SGHAT and CDR2 as FQNNGV. The germline V and J ends were trimmed by 5 bases and 2 bases, with 13 bases remaining between them.

As for this clonotype: Possible read error: a much larger clone is one base away. The rearrangement joins TRBV29-1 to TRBJ1-2; the D is unclear. Germline V gives CDR1 SQVTM, CDR2 ANQGSEA. The CDR3 is 12 amino acids. Here the CDR3 reads CGVFNTNYGYTF. In nucleotides, the CDR3 is TGCGGCGTTTTTAATACGAACTATGGCTACACCTTC.

This rearrangement joins TRBV25-1 to TRBJ2-5; D is perhaps TRBD1 (5 bases). In germline, CDR1 is MGHDK, CDR2 SYGVNS. This CDR3 is built from 15 residues. The germline V and J ends were trimmed by 8 bases and 1 base, with 17 bases remaining between them. For the CDR3, the DNA is TGTGCCAGCGAATGGGCAGGGCTACCCCAAGAGACCCAGTACTTC. Its protein is CASEWAGLPQETQYF.

A word on this clonotype: Being one base from a much bigger clone, this may be a read error. The chain carries TRBV5-4 and TRBJ2-7; tentative D call: TRBD2 (6 bases). The CDR3 spans 14 residues. The V and J ends lost 7 bases and 6 bases respectively, with 20 bases between them. CDR1 and CDR2 from the germline V gene are SGHNT and YYREEE (reference sequence). The CDR3 sequence is CASSAPSGSSEQYF. In DNA form, the CDR3 reads TGTGCCAGCTCAGCCCCTTCCGGGAGCAGCGAGCAGTACTTC.